These T cell receptor beta chains were read from a single sample in a study of T cell responses to AZD1222 COVID-19 vaccine. Profiling relied on immunoSEQ multiplex PCR, and the TCRdb table lists in-frame clones only, not all of them. The repertoire holds roughly 180,000 clones, with approximately 94% as singletons. The specimen was peripheral blood, collected on day 0 of AZD1222 vaccination. The receptors shown here come from an adult in good health. CDR3s include the opening cysteine and the closing phenylalanine or tryptophan. Fields, in order: V gene, J gene, clone size, D gene, CDR3 protein, CDR3 DNA. D genes are given only for firm matches. Size values are once, few and many counts, or a class for expanded clones, and some rows have none.

v_call: TRBV27
j_call: TRBJ1-5
clone_size: -
d_call: -
cdr3_aa: CASSFQGNGQPQHF
cdr3_nt: TGTGCCAGCAGTTTTCAAGGGAACGGTCAGCCCCAGCATTTT

v_call: TRBV4-2
j_call: TRBJ1-2
clone_size: medium-sized
d_call: -
cdr3_aa: CASSPDGQNKGPYGYTF
cdr3_nt: TGTGCCAGCAGCCCCGACGGACAGAACAAAGGGCCCTATGGCTACACCTTC

v_call: TRBV7-3
j_call: TRBJ1-2
clone_size: -
d_call: -
cdr3_aa: CASSTSGANYGYTF
cdr3_nt: TGTGCCAGCAGCACTAGTGGCGCTAACTATGGCTACACCTTC

v_call: TRBV4-3
j_call: TRBJ2-1
clone_size: -
d_call: TRBD1
cdr3_aa: CASSQGGTGTNEQFF
cdr3_nt: TGCGCCAGCAGCCAAGGAGGGACAGGGACGAATGAGCAGTTCTTC

v_call: TRBV7-3
j_call: TRBJ1-5
clone_size: -
d_call: -
cdr3_aa: CASSLTWDNQPQHF
cdr3_nt: TGTGCCAGCAGCTTAACCTGGGACAATCAGCCCCAGCATTTT

v_call: TRBV30
j_call: TRBJ2-2
clone_size: once
d_call: -
cdr3_aa: CAWNGRDTGELFF
cdr3_nt: TGTGCCTGGAACGGTAGGGACACCGGGGAGCTGTTTTTT

v_call: TRBV19
j_call: TRBJ2-2
clone_size: -
d_call: -
cdr3_aa: CASSIRGTGELFF
cdr3_nt: TGTGCCAGTAGTATTAGGGGAACCGGGGAGCTGTTTTTT

v_call: TRBV7-6
j_call: TRBJ2-2
clone_size: -
d_call: -
cdr3_aa: CASSLGDGGELFF
cdr3_nt: TGTGCCAGCAGCTTAGGGGACGGCGGGGAGCTGTTTTTT

v_call: TRBV2
j_call: TRBJ2-1
clone_size: once
d_call: -
cdr3_aa: CASRVTPELRHNNEQFF
cdr3_nt: TGTGCCAGCAGAGTCACTCCGGAACTGAGGCACAACAATGAGCAGTTCTTC

v_call: TRBV28
j_call: TRBJ1-6
clone_size: -
d_call: TRBD1
cdr3_aa: CASRSLRGTRGSPLHF
cdr3_nt: TGTGCCAGCAGGTCCCTCAGGGGGACAAGGGGTTCACCCCTCCACTTT

v_call: TRBV19
j_call: TRBJ2-7
clone_size: -
d_call: TRBD1
cdr3_aa: CASSLSPGTGNYEQYF
cdr3_nt: TGTGCCAGTAGCCTCTCGCCGGGGACAGGGAACTACGAGCAGTACTTC

v_call: TRBV7-8
j_call: TRBJ2-7
clone_size: -
d_call: TRBD2
cdr3_aa: CATSRNSGRMSYEQYF
cdr3_nt: TGTGCCACCTCACGAAATAGCGGGAGGATGTCCTACGAGCAGTACTTC

v_call: TRBV10-2
j_call: TRBJ2-7
clone_size: -
d_call: TRBD2
cdr3_aa: CASRIQAGFEQYF
cdr3_nt: TGCGCCAGCAGAATCCAAGCGGGATTCGAGCAGTACTTC

v_call: TRBV28
j_call: TRBJ2-1
clone_size: -
d_call: TRBD2
cdr3_aa: CASSQPGGRALNEQFF
cdr3_nt: TGTGCCAGCAGCCAGCCCGGGGGGAGGGCCCTCAATGAGCAGTTCTTC

v_call: TRBV7-6
j_call: TRBJ2-7
clone_size: -
d_call: -
cdr3_aa: CASSLGAGSNYEQYF
cdr3_nt: TGTGCCAGCAGCTTGGGGGCGGGATCCAACTACGAGCAGTACTTC